These 5 T cell receptor beta chains share one sample of origin, sequenced in a study of Tregs in tolerant kidney transplant recipients. Which antigens these TCRs recognize remains unknown. Data came from immunoSEQ multiplex PCR; TCRdb stores just in-frame clones and leaves some out. The data hold about 5,600 clones, with around 91% observed a single time. Here the sequenced sample was Tregs from blood cultured with allogeneic cells, taken before the transplant. The receptors stem from a human patient who received a combined kidney and bone marrow transplant.

The CDR3 here is CSGREADTQYF. Here the CDR3 DNA reads TGCAGTGGGCGGGAAGCAGATACGCAGTATTTT. The V call is TRBV20-1, the J call TRBJ2-3; a weak D match, TRBD2 (6 bases). CDR1 and CDR2 from the germline V gene are DFQATT and SNEGSKA (reference sequence). CDR3 length: 11 amino acids. Trimming took 7 bases from V and 4 from J, leaving 9 bases between them.

In this sample, this clone turned up once. V is TRBV5-3 and J is TRBJ1-2, with 9 bases identical to TRBD1. TRBV5-3 falls under the ORF class, with uncertain function. The V gene end was trimmed by 2 bases and the J gene end by 0 bases; junction bases not matched to a gene: 8. The CDR3 loop spans 17 amino acids. CDR3 residues: CARSFEGQGGSNYGYTF. Here the CDR3 DNA reads TGTGCCAGAAGCTTCGAGGGACAGGGAGGCTCTAACTATGGCTACACCTTC.

This clone was recorded once. One junction end does not reproduce the germline sequence, and a read error may be involved. This chain uses TRBV11-2 with TRBJ1-1; TRBD1 is a possible D gene (6 bases). Germline V gene data show CDR1 as SGHAT and CDR2 as FQNNGV. CDR3 length equals 15 residues. CDR3 loop: CASSFGRGHAAGGLF. The DNA for the CDR3 is TGTGCCAGCAGCTTTGGCCGGGGACACGCCGCTGGTGGGCTCTTT.

The V call is TRBV11-2, the J call TRBJ1-1; D uncertain. Germline-derived CDR1 and CDR2 are SGHAT and FQNNGV. The CDR3 loop spans 14 amino acids. Deletions cut 1 base from V and 1 base from J, with 7 bases between. In nucleotides, the CDR3 is TGTGCCAGCAGCTTAGGCTGGGCGAACACTGAAGCTTTCTTT. Protein product: CASSLGWANTEAFF.

The chain links TRBV10-3 to TRBJ2-3; 12 nucleotides match TRBD2. This CDR3 is built from 20 residues. The germline V gene encodes CDR1 ENHRY and CDR2 SYGVKD. The V and J ends lost 3 bases and 8 bases, in that order; junction bases with no gene match: 21. The CDR3 loop reads CAISDLSGTSGRRGLGTQYF. The CDR3 DNA is TGTGCCATCAGTGACCTCTCAGGGACTAGCGGGCGTCGGGGCTTAGGTACGCAGTATTTT.